This T cell receptor (beta chain) was observed in a study of blood T cell repertoires in COVID-19. Study-level background: Italy, Spain and the United States were the sources of the convalescent and acute COVID-19 samples.

The CDR3 is made up of 14 amino acids. Trimming took 1 base from V and 4 from J; bases not matched to a gene: 3. Germline V CDR1 and CDR2: SEHNR, FQNEAQ (reference sequence). Repertoires were generated with immunoSEQ multiplex PCR, while TCRdb's copy carries only in-frame clones and drops some. The sample consists of over 60,000 clones, roughly 89% of them appearing once. This receptor was taken from a woman aged 50 to 60 with active COVID-19. Sequenced: peripheral blood. The rearrangement links TRBV7-9 to TRBJ1-2; 7 bases fit TRBD1. CDR3: CASSLEGASYGYTF. The CDR3 DNA reads TGTGCCAGCAGCTTAGAGGGGGCTTCCTATGGCTACACCTTC.